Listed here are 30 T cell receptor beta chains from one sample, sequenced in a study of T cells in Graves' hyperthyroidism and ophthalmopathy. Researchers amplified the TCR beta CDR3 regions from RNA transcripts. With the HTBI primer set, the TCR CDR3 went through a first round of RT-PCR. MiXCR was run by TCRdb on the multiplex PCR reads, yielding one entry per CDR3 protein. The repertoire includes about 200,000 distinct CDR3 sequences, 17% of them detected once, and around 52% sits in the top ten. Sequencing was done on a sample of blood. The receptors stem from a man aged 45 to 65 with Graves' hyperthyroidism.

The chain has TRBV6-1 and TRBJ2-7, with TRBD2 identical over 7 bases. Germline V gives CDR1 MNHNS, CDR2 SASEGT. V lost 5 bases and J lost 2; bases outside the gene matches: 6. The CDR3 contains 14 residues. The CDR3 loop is CASSNPLAAYEQYF. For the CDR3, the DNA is TGTGCCAGCAGTAACCCGCTAGCGGCCTACGAGCAGTACTTC.

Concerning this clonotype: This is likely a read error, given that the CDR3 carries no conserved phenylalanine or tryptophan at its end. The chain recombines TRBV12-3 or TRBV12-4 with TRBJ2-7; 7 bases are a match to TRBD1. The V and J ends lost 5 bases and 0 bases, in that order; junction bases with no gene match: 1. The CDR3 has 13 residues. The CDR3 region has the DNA TGTGCCAGCAGTAGGACAGGCTCCTACGAGCAGTACCTC. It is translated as CASSRTGSYEQYL.

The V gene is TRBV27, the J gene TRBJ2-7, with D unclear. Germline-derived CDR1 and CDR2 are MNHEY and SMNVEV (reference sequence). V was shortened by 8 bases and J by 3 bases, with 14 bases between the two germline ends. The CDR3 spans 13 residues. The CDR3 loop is CASGRPFYYEQYF. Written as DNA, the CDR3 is TGTGCCAGCGGCAGACCCTTTTACTACGAGCAGTACTTC.

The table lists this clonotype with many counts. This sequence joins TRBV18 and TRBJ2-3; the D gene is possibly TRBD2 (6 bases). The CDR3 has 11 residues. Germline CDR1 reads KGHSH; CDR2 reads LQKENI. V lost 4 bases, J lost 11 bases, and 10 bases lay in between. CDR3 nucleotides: TGTGCCAGCTCACAATCGGAGGGGCAGTATTTT. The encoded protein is CASSQSEGQYF.

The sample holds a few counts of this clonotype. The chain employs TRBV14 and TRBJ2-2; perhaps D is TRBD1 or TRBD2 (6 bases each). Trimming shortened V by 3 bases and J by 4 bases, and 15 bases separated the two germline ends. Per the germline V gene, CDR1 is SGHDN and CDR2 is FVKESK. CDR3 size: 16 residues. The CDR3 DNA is TGTGCCAGCAGCCAGCCAAAGGGGGGTGTCACCGGGGAGCTGTTTTTT. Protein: CASSQPKGGVTGELFF.

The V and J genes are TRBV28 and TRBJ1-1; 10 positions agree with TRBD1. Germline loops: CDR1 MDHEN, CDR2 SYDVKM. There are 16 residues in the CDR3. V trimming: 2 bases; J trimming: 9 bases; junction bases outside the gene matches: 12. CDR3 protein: CASSLNTWGQGRKAFF. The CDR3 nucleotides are TGTGCCAGCAGTTTAAACACTTGGGGACAGGGGAGAAAAGCTTTCTTT.

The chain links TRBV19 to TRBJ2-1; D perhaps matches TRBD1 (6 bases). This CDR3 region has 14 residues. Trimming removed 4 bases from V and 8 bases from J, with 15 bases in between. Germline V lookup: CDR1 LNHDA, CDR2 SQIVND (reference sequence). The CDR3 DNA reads TGTGCCAGTAGTAGGGGCTTGGGGGCCCATGAGCAGTTCTTC. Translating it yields CASSRGLGAHEQFF.

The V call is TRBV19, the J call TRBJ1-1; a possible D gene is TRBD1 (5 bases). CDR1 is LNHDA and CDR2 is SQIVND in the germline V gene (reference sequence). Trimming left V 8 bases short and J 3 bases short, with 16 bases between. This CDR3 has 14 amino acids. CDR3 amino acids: CASSKRGVDTEAFF. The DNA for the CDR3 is TGTGCCAGTTCTAAGCGGGGGGTAGACACTGAAGCTTTCTTT.

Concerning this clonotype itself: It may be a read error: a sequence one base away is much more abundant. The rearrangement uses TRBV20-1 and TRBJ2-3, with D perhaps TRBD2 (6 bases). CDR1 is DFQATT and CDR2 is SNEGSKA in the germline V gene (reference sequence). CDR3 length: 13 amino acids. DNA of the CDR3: TGCAGTGCTAGACTAACTAGCACAGATACGCAGTGTTTT. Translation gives CSARLTSTDTQCF.

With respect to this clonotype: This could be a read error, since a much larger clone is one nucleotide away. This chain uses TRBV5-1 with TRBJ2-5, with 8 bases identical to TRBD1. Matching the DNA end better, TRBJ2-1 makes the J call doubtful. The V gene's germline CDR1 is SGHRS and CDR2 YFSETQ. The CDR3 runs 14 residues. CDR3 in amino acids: CASTAGTGGETQFF. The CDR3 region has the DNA TGCGCCAGCACCGCCGGGACAGGAGGAGAGACCCAGTTCTTC.

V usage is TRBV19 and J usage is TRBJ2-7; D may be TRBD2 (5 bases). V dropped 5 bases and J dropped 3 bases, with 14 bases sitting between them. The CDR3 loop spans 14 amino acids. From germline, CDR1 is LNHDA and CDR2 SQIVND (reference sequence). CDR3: CASSLAGRDYEQYF. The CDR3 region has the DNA TGTGCCAGTAGTCTAGCCGGAAGGGACTACGAGCAGTACTTC.

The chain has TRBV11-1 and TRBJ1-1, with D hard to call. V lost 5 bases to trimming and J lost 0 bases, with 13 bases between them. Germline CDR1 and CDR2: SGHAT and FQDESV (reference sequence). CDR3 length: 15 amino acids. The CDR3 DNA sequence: TGTGCCAGCAGCCCCGACGGGCGGATGAACACTGAAGCTTTCTTT. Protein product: CASSPDGRMNTEAFF.

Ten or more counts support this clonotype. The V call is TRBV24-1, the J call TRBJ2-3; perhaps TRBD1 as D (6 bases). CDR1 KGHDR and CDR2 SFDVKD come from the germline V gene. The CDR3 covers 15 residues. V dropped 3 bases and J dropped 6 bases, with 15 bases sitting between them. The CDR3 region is CATSDHRNDRDTQYF. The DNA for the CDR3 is TGTGCCACCAGTGATCATCGGAACGACAGGGATACGCAGTATTTT.

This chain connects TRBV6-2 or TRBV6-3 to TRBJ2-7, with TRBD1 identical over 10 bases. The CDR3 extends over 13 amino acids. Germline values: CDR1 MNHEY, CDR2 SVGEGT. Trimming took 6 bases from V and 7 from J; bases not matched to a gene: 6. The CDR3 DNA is TGTGCCAGCAGCCGACAGGGGGCTTGGGAGCAGTACTTC. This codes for CASSRQGAWEQYF.

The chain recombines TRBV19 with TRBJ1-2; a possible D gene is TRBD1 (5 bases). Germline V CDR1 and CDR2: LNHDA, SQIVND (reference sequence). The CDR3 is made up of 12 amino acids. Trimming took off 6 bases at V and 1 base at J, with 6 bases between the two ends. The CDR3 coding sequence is TGTGCCAGTAGGCAGGGTAACTATGGCTACACCTTC. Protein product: CASRQGNYGYTF.

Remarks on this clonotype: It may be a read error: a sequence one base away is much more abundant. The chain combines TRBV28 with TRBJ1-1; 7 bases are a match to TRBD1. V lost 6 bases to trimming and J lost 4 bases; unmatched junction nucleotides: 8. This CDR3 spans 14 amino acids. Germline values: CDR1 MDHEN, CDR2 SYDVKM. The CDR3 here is CASSKGGPGTEAFF. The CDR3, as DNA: TGTGCCAGCAGCAAAGGGGGCCCGGGCACTGAAGCTTTCTTT.

This chain's CDR3 is CASSYSTQAGATEAFF. DNA for the CDR3: TGTGCCAGCAGTTACTCGACCCAGGCCGGTGCCACTGAAGCTTTCTTT. The rearrangement joins TRBV6-2 or TRBV6-3 to TRBJ1-1, with no clear D. Trimming left V 0 bases short and J 4 bases short, with 15 bases between. The germline V gene encodes CDR1 MNHEY and CDR2 SVGEGT. The CDR3 spans 16 residues.

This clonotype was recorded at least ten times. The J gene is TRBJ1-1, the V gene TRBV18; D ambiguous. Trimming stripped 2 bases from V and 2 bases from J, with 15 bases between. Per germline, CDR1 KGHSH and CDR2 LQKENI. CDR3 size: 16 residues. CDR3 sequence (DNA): TGTGCCAGCTCACCATTCTCCGACGTATCCAACACTGAAGCTTTCTTT. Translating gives CASSPFSDVSNTEAFF. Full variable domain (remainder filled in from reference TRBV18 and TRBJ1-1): NAGVMQNPRHLVRRRGQEARLRCSPMKGHSHVYWYRQLPEEGLKFMVYLQKENIIDESGMPKERFSAEFPKEGPSILRIQQVVRGDSAAYFCASSPFSDVSNTEAFFGQGTRLTVV.

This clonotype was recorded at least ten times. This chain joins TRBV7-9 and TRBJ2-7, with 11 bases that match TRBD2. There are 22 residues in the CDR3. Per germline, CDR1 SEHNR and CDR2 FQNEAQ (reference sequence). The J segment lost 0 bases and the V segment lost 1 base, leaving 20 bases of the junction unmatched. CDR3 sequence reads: CASSLGYGNVRTSGYGSYEQYF. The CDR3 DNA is TGTGCCAGCAGCTTAGGCTATGGGAACGTGAGGACTAGCGGGTACGGCTCCTACGAGCAGTACTTC.

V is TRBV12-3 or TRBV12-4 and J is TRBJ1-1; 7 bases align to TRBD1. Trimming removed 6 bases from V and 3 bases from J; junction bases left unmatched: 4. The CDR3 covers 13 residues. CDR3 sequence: CASSPTGHTEAFF. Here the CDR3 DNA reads TGTGCCAGCAGCCCGACAGGGCACACTGAAGCTTTCTTT.

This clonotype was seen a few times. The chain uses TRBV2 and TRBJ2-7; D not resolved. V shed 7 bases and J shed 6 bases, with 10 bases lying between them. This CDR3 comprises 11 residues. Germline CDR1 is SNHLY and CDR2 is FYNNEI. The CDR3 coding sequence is TGTGCCAGCATCAGGCAGAGCGAGCAGTACTTC. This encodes CASIRQSEQYF.

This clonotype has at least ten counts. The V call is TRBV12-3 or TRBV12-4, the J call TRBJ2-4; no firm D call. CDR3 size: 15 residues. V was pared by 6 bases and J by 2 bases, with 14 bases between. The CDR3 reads CASRARKVPKNIQYF. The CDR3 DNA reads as TGTGCCAGCAGGGCCCGCAAGGTCCCCAAAAACATTCAGTACTTC.

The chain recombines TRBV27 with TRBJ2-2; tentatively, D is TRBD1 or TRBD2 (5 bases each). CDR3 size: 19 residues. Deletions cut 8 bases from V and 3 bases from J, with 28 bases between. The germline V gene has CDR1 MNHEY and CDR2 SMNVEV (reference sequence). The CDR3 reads CASGKEGTNLWGDTGELFF. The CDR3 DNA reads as TGTGCCAGCGGAAAAGAGGGGACCAACCTATGGGGCGACACCGGGGAGCTGTTTTTT.

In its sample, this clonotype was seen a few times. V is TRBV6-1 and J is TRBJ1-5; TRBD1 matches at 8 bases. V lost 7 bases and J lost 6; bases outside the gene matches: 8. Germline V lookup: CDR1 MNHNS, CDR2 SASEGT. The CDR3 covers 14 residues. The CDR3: CASKLQGESQPQHF. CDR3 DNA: TGTGCCAGCAAATTACAGGGGGAATCTCAGCCCCAGCATTTT.

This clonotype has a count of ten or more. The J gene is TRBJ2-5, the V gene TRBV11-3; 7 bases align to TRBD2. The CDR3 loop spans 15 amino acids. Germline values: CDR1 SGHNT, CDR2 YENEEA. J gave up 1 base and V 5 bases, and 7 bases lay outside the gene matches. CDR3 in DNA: TGTGCCAGCAGCGTGGGGGGGAGAAGCCAAGAGACCCAGTACTTC. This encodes CASSVGGRSQETQYF.

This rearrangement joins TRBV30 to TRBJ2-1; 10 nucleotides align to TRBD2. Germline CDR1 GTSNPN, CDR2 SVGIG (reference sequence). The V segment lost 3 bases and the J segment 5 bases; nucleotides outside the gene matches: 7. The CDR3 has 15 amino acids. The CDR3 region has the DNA TGTGCCTGGAGCGGTCTAGCGGGGGTTAACAATGAGCAGTTCTTC. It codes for CAWSGLAGVNNEQFF. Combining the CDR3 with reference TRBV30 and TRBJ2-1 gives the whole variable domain SQTIHQWPATLVQPVGSPLSLECTVEGTSNPNLYWYRQAAGRGLQLLFYSVGIGQISSEVPQNLSASRPQDRQFILSSKKLLLSDSGFYLCAWSGLAGVNNEQFFGPGTRLTVL.

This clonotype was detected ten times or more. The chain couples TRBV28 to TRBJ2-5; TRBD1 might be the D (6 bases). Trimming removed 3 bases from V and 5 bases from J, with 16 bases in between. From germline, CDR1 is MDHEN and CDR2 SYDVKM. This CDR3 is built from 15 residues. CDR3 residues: CASSFRDTLPETQYF. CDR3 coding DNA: TGTGCCAGCAGTTTCCGGGACACCCTTCCCGAGACCCAGTACTTC.

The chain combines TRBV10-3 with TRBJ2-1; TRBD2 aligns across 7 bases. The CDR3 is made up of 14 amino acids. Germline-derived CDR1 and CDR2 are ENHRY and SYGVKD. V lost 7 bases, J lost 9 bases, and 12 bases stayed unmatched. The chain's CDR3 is CAINRAGEGTEQFF. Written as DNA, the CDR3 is TGTGCCATCAATCGGGCGGGAGAGGGGACTGAGCAGTTCTTC.

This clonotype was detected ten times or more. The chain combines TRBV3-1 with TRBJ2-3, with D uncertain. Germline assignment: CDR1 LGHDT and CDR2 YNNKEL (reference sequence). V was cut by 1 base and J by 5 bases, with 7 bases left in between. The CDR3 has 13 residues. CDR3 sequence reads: CASSQASGDTQYF. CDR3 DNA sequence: TGTGCCAGCAGCCAAGCTTCCGGAGATACGCAGTATTTT.

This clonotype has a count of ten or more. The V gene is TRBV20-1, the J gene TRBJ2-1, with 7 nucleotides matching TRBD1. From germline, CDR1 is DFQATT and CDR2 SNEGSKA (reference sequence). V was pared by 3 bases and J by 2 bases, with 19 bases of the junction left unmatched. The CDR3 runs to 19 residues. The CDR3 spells CSASELEQGSRGPYNEQFF. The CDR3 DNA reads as TGCAGTGCTAGCGAGTTAGAACAGGGGTCTAGGGGCCCCTACAATGAGCAGTTCTTC.